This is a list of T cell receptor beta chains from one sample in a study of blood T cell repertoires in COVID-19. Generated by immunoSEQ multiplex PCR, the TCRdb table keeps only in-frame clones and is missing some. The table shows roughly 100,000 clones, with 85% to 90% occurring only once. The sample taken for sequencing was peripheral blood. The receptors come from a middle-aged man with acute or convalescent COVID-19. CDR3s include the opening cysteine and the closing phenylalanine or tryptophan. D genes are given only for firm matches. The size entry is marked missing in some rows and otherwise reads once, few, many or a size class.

CASSIGTLSGNQPQHF,TGTGCCAGTAGTATCGGGACTCTTAGCGGCAATCAGCCCCAGCATTTT,TRBJ1-5,NA,TRBV19,few
CASSLPPRGSYNSPLHF,TGTGCCAGCAGTTTACCCCCCCGAGGATCCTATAATTCACCCCTCCACTTT,TRBJ1-6,NA,TRBV28,NA
CASQGDSYSPLHF,TGTGCCTCCCAGGGGGATTCTTATTCACCCCTCCACTTT,TRBJ1-6,TRBD1,TRBV6-5,few
CASSLDRNNEQFF,TGTGCCAGCAGCTTAGACAGAAACAATGAGCAGTTCTTC,TRBJ2-1,NA,TRBV11-2,few
CASSQDFFGGEGYTF,TGTGCCAGCAGCCAAGATTTTTTCGGCGGGGAAGGCTACACCTTC,TRBJ1-2,NA,TRBV14,once
CASSLTDERAFF,TGTGCCAGCAGCTTGACAGACGAGAGAGCTTTCTTT,TRBJ1-1,NA,TRBV13,NA
CASSALRGTSGRGNIQYF,TGTGCCAGCAGTGCTCTCCGAGGGACATCGGGGAGGGGAAACATTCAGTACTTC,TRBJ2-4,NA,TRBV6-1,NA
CASTETGKSNQPQHF,TGTGCCAGCACCGAGACAGGGAAGAGCAATCAGCCCCAGCATTTT,TRBJ1-5,TRBD1,TRBV28,NA
CSVAREGYGYTF,TGCAGCGTTGCCAGGGAGGGGTATGGCTACACCTTC,TRBJ1-2,NA,TRBV29-1,NA
CASSQGLAGSSYEQYF,TGTGCCAGCAGCCAAGGACTAGCGGGATCCTCCTACGAGCAGTACTTC,TRBJ2-7,TRBD2,TRBV3-1/TRBV3-2,once
CASSRGSQNTGELFF,TGTGCCAGCAGTCGCGGGAGCCAGAACACCGGGGAGCTGTTTTTT,TRBJ2-2,TRBD2,TRBV14,NA
CASSQDRGYEQYF,TGTGCCAGCAGCCAGGACAGGGGCTACGAGCAGTACTTC,TRBJ2-7,TRBD1,TRBV14,NA
CASRPLNPPQGRAGELFF,TGTGCCAGCAGGCCACTTAATCCCCCACAGGGTCGGGCCGGGGAGCTGTTTTTT,TRBJ2-2,NA,TRBV11-2,NA
CASSLSWNTEAFF,TGTGCCAGCAGTTTAAGCTGGAACACTGAAGCTTTCTTT,TRBJ1-1,NA,TRBV12-3/TRBV12-4,NA
CACSEGVRGTEAFF,TGTGCATGCAGCGAGGGTGTGAGAGGTACTGAAGCTTTCTTT,TRBJ1-1,NA,TRBV28,few
CASSLEPISSGNTIYF,TGTGCCAGCAGCTTGGAGCCCATAAGCTCTGGAAACACCATATATTTT,TRBJ1-3,NA,TRBV5-5,NA
CASSRDTGELFF,TGCGCCAGCTCCCGGGATACCGGGGAGCTGTTTTTT,TRBJ2-2,NA,TRBV5-1,once